This T cell receptor (beta chain) was captured by sequencing in a study of T cell changes during pregnancy in multiple sclerosis. Generated by immunoSEQ multiplex PCR, the TCRdb table keeps only in-frame clones and is missing some. The data hold about 81,000 clones, with over 85% observed a single time. The germline gives CDR1 SGHRS, CDR2 YFSETQ. This CDR3 spans 16 amino acids. V lost 4 bases, J lost 4 bases, and 20 bases lay in between. The material sequenced was peripheral blood, taken in the third trimester of pregnancy. This chain uses TRBV5-1 with TRBJ1-1; TRBD1 is a possible D gene (6 bases). This clonotype was sampled from a female donor in good health, enrolled as a control in a pregnancy study. Here the CDR3 DNA reads TGCGCCAGCAGCGTTGGGGGCTCGGGTGTCGGCACTGAAGCTTTCTTT. Residues: CASSVGGSGVGTEAFF.